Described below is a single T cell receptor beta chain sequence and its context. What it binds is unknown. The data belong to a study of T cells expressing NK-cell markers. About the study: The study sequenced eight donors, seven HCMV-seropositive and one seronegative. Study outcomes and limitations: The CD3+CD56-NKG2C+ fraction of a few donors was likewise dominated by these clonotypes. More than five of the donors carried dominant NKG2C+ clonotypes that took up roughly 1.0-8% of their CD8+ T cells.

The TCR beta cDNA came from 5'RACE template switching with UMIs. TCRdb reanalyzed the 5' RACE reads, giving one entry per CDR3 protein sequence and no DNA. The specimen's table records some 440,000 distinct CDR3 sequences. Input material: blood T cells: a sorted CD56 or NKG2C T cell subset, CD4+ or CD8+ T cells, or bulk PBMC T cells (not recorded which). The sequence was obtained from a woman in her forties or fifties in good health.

The CDR3 region is CSVVQLSSNTEAFF. V is TRBV29-1 and J is TRBJ1-1. Germline V lookup: CDR1 SQVTM, CDR2 ANQGSEA. The CDR3 spans 14 residues. Based on the CDR3 plus reference TRBV29-1 and TRBJ1-1, the full variable domain is SAVISQKPSRDICQRGTSLTIQCQVDSQVTMMFWYRQQPGQSLTLIATANQGSEATYESGFVIDKFPISRPNLTFSTLTVSNMSPEDSSIYLCSVVQLSSNTEAFFGQGTRLTVV.